This is a list of T cell receptor beta chains from one sample in a study of Graves' ophthalmopathy and Graves' hyperthyroidism. TCRdb ran MiXCR on the multiplex PCR reads and lists one entry per CDR3 protein. The sample carries approximately 210,000 distinct CDR3 sequences, about a fifth recorded once. The sequenced sample consisted of peripheral blood. These receptors came from a woman aged 50 to 65 with Graves' ophthalmopathy. CDR3s include the opening cysteine and the closing phenylalanine or tryptophan. Fields, in order: clone size, J gene, D gene, V gene, CDR3 DNA, CDR3 protein. D genes are given only for firm matches. A clone size is listed for some rows: how often the clone was seen (once, few, many), or a class if it is expanded.

clone_size: many; j_call: TRBJ1-1; d_call: .; v_call: TRBV18; cdr3_nt: TGTGCCAGCTCACCACGGGTGCGGGGACCTGACACTGAAGCTTTCTTT; cdr3_aa: CASSPRVRGPDTEAFF
clone_size: few; j_call: TRBJ2-7; d_call: .; v_call: TRBV5-3; cdr3_nt: TGTGCCAGCAGCTTGGTAGCGGAATACGAGCAGTACTTC; cdr3_aa: CASSLVAEYEQYF
clone_size: many; j_call: TRBJ2-4; d_call: TRBD1; v_call: TRBV10-1; cdr3_nt: TGCGCCACCCCGACAGGGTTGGCGTCGGCCAAAAACATTCAGTACTTC; cdr3_aa: CATPTGLASAKNIQYF
clone_size: many; j_call: TRBJ1-2; d_call: .; v_call: TRBV6-1; cdr3_nt: TGTGCCAGCAGTGAGGCCCTTAAGGGGGACTATGGCTACACCTTC; cdr3_aa: CASSEALKGDYGYTF
clone_size: many; j_call: TRBJ2-2; d_call: TRBD2; v_call: TRBV10-2; cdr3_nt: TGCGCCAGCAGTCCGACTAGCGGGAGGATGAGAACCGGGGAGCTGTTTTTT; cdr3_aa: CASSPTSGRMRTGELFF
clone_size: .; j_call: TRBJ2-5; d_call: .; v_call: TRBV6-1; cdr3_nt: TGTGCCAGCAGCCAGCGGGCCGGTCAAGAGACCCAGTACTTC; cdr3_aa: CASSQRAGQETQYF
clone_size: many; j_call: TRBJ2-7; d_call: TRBD1; v_call: TRBV5-1; cdr3_nt: TGCGCCAGCAGCCAGGGACAGCGGCTCTACGAGCAGTACTTC; cdr3_aa: CASSQGQRLYEQYF
clone_size: .; j_call: TRBJ2-7; d_call: .; v_call: TRBV2; cdr3_nt: TGTGCCAGCAGTGATAGGTTTTACTACGAGCAGTACTTC; cdr3_aa: CASSDRFYYEQYF
clone_size: many; j_call: TRBJ2-7; d_call: .; v_call: TRBV28; cdr3_nt: TGTGCCAGCCTTTCACTCGGCAGGGTGGCCTACGAGCAGTACTTC; cdr3_aa: CASLSLGRVAYEQYF
clone_size: many; j_call: TRBJ1-5; d_call: .; v_call: TRBV6-5; cdr3_nt: TGTGCCACCGCCGGACTCGCGCAGCCCCAGCATTTT; cdr3_aa: CATAGLAQPQHF
clone_size: many; j_call: TRBJ2-7; d_call: .; v_call: TRBV6-1; cdr3_nt: TGTGCCAGCAGTGAAGCGCAACACAACGAGCAGTACTTC; cdr3_aa: CASSEAQHNEQYF
clone_size: .; j_call: TRBJ1-5; d_call: .; v_call: TRBV24-1; cdr3_nt: TGTGCCACCAGTGATTTGCCCGGGGGCGGGGGTCAGCCCCAGCATTTT; cdr3_aa: CATSDLPGGGGQPQHF
clone_size: .; j_call: TRBJ2-7; d_call: .; v_call: TRBV2; cdr3_nt: TGTGCCAGCGCGTTCGACTCCTCCTACGAGCAGTACTTC; cdr3_aa: CASAFDSSYEQYF
clone_size: few; j_call: TRBJ1-1; d_call: .; v_call: TRBV5-1; cdr3_nt: TGCGCCAGCAGCCACACTCTCAGGGAAACTGGGGCTTTCTTT; cdr3_aa: CASSHTLRETGAFF
clone_size: many; j_call: TRBJ2-5; d_call: .; v_call: TRBV18; cdr3_nt: TGTGCCAGCTCACCACTCCTGGAGACCCAGTACTTC; cdr3_aa: CASSPLLETQYF
clone_size: many; j_call: TRBJ2-7; d_call: .; v_call: TRBV6-2/TRBV6-3; cdr3_nt: TGTGCCAGCAGTTACTCGGATTACGAGCAGTACTTC; cdr3_aa: CASSYSDYEQYF
clone_size: many; j_call: TRBJ2-2; d_call: .; v_call: TRBV2; cdr3_nt: TGTGCCAGCAGCCCTTGGACCCCGAACACCGGGGAGCTGTTTTTT; cdr3_aa: CASSPWTPNTGELFF
clone_size: many; j_call: TRBJ1-6; d_call: .; v_call: TRBV19; cdr3_nt: TGTGCCAGTAGTATTGATCGCAGCCTCCTGGGGTCCTATAATTCACCCCTCCACTTT; cdr3_aa: CASSIDRSLLGSYNSPLHF
clone_size: many; j_call: TRBJ2-5; d_call: TRBD1; v_call: TRBV6-5; cdr3_nt: TGTGCCAGCAGTCAGGACAGGGGACGAGAGACCCAGTACTTC; cdr3_aa: CASSQDRGRETQYF
clone_size: many; j_call: TRBJ2-7; d_call: .; v_call: TRBV11-2; cdr3_nt: TGTGCCAGCAGCTTAGATCCGGGACACTTTTCACAGCAGTACTTC; cdr3_aa: CASSLDPGHFSQQYF
clone_size: many; j_call: TRBJ1-1; d_call: .; v_call: TRBV5-1; cdr3_nt: TGCGCCAGCAGCTTGGCGACAGGTTACACTGAAGCTTTCTTT; cdr3_aa: CASSLATGYTEAFF
clone_size: many; j_call: TRBJ2-3; d_call: .; v_call: TRBV12-3/TRBV12-4; cdr3_nt: TGTGCCAGCACCACCCGGCTCGCGGGTAGCACAGATACGCAGTATTTT; cdr3_aa: CASTTRLAGSTDTQYF
clone_size: many; j_call: TRBJ2-7; d_call: TRBD2; v_call: TRBV6-5; cdr3_nt: TGTGCCAGCAGTTCGGGACTAGCGGGAGAAAAGTACGAGCAGTACTTC; cdr3_aa: CASSSGLAGEKYEQYF
clone_size: .; j_call: TRBJ2-7; d_call: .; v_call: TRBV30; cdr3_nt: TGTGCCTGGGGGGAGAACTACGTAGAGCAGTACTTC; cdr3_aa: CAWGENYVEQYF
clone_size: many; j_call: TRBJ2-7; d_call: .; v_call: TRBV30; cdr3_nt: TGTGCCTTCCTCCGGGACGGGTCCTACGAGCAGTACTTC; cdr3_aa: CAFLRDGSYEQYF
clone_size: .; j_call: TRBJ2-7; d_call: TRBD2; v_call: TRBV4-1; cdr3_nt: TGCGCCAGCAGCCTCACTAGCGGTGGCCCCTACGAGCAGTACTTC; cdr3_aa: CASSLTSGGPYEQYF
clone_size: many; j_call: TRBJ2-7; d_call: TRBD2; v_call: TRBV6-5; cdr3_nt: TGTGCCAGCAGCTACGGGACTAGGGGATTCGAGCAGTACTTC; cdr3_aa: CASSYGTRGFEQYF
clone_size: many; j_call: TRBJ2-7; d_call: .; v_call: TRBV6-1; cdr3_nt: TGTGCCAGCAGTGAAAGGGCAGCGCGCGGAAACGAGCAGTACTTC; cdr3_aa: CASSERAARGNEQYF
clone_size: .; j_call: TRBJ2-1; d_call: TRBD2; v_call: TRBV12-3/TRBV12-4; cdr3_nt: TGTGCCAGCAGTTCTACTAGCGTATCCTACAATGAGCAGTTCTTC; cdr3_aa: CASSSTSVSYNEQFF
clone_size: many; j_call: TRBJ2-2; d_call: .; v_call: TRBV6-2/TRBV6-3; cdr3_nt: TGTGCCAGCAGTTACTCTTCCGACAGCCATACGATAAACACCGGGGAGCTGTTTTTT; cdr3_aa: CASSYSSDSHTINTGELFF
clone_size: many; j_call: TRBJ1-1; d_call: .; v_call: TRBV12-3/TRBV12-4; cdr3_nt: TGTGCCAGCAGTTCGTTGGGGGCTCGACGAACTGAAGCTTTCTTT; cdr3_aa: CASSSLGARRTEAFF
clone_size: many; j_call: TRBJ2-7; d_call: TRBD2; v_call: TRBV14; cdr3_nt: TGTGCCAGCAGCCAAGCTAGCGGGAGGTCCTACGAGCAGTACTTC; cdr3_aa: CASSQASGRSYEQYF
clone_size: .; j_call: TRBJ2-5; d_call: .; v_call: TRBV28; cdr3_nt: TGTGCCACCCTGAGGCCGGGGATCCAAGAGACCCAGTACTTC; cdr3_aa: CATLRPGIQETQYF
clone_size: many; j_call: TRBJ2-4; d_call: .; v_call: TRBV7-2; cdr3_nt: TGTGCCAGCAGTCTTTACAGGGAAGCCAAAAACATTCAGTACTTC; cdr3_aa: CASSLYREAKNIQYF
clone_size: many; j_call: TRBJ2-7; d_call: .; v_call: TRBV6-1; cdr3_nt: TGTGCCAGCAGTGAAGATTTGGGGGCCAGGAGGCACTTC; cdr3_aa: CASSEDLGARRHF
clone_size: many; j_call: TRBJ2-5; d_call: TRBD2; v_call: TRBV20-1; cdr3_nt: TGCAGTGCTAGAGATAGTCTAGCGGGAGGCCAGACCCAGTACTTC; cdr3_aa: CSARDSLAGGQTQYF
clone_size: .; j_call: TRBJ2-5; d_call: TRBD2; v_call: TRBV7-2; cdr3_nt: TGTGCCAGCCGACTAGCGGGATGGTACCAAGAGACCCAGTACTTC; cdr3_aa: CASRLAGWYQETQYF
clone_size: many; j_call: TRBJ1-5; d_call: .; v_call: TRBV19; cdr3_nt: TGTGCCAGTAGTATAAGGTTAAGGGGAGGGGGCAATCAGCCCCAGCATTTT; cdr3_aa: CASSIRLRGGGNQPQHF
clone_size: many; j_call: TRBJ1-2; d_call: .; v_call: TRBV5-6; cdr3_nt: TGTGCCAGCAGCGCACAGCTCAAGCTAAGCTATGGCTACACCTTC; cdr3_aa: CASSAQLKLSYGYTF
clone_size: .; j_call: TRBJ2-6; d_call: .; v_call: TRBV18; cdr3_nt: TGTGCCAGCTCTAAAGGGTCTGGGGCCAACGTCCTGACTTTC; cdr3_aa: CASSKGSGANVLTF
clone_size: many; j_call: TRBJ1-1; d_call: .; v_call: TRBV7-2; cdr3_nt: TGTGCCAGCAGCTTAAGAGGGGCCACTGAAGCTTTCTTT; cdr3_aa: CASSLRGATEAFF
clone_size: many; j_call: TRBJ1-1; d_call: .; v_call: TRBV2; cdr3_nt: TGTGCCAGCAACAAAAATGGGGGGGTCACTGAAGCTTTCTTT; cdr3_aa: CASNKNGGVTEAFF
clone_size: .; j_call: TRBJ2-5; d_call: .; v_call: TRBV27; cdr3_nt: TGTGCCAGCAGTTTATCGTATCCAGGCGAGGGTCAGACCCAGTACTTC; cdr3_aa: CASSLSYPGEGQTQYF
clone_size: many; j_call: TRBJ1-2; d_call: .; v_call: TRBV27; cdr3_nt: TGTGCCAGCAGTTTACGGTTTGACAGCTATGGCTACACCTTC; cdr3_aa: CASSLRFDSYGYTF
clone_size: .; j_call: TRBJ1-1; d_call: .; v_call: TRBV2; cdr3_nt: TGTGCCAGCAGTCGCGCTATGGAAGCTTTCTTT; cdr3_aa: CASSRAMEAFF
clone_size: .; j_call: TRBJ2-6; d_call: .; v_call: TRBV5-1; cdr3_nt: TGCGCCAGCAGCCCCCGGACGGACTCTGGGGCCAACGTCCTGACTTTC; cdr3_aa: CASSPRTDSGANVLTF
clone_size: .; j_call: TRBJ2-4; d_call: .; v_call: TRBV19; cdr3_nt: TGTGCCAGTAGCACCGATTGGGGGGCGGCCAAAAACATTCAGTACTTC; cdr3_aa: CASSTDWGAAKNIQYF
clone_size: many; j_call: TRBJ2-5; d_call: .; v_call: TRBV7-2; cdr3_nt: TGTGCCAGCAGCCCAACCGGGACGCTTGGGGAGACCCAGTACTTC; cdr3_aa: CASSPTGTLGETQYF
clone_size: few; j_call: TRBJ2-5; d_call: TRBD1; v_call: TRBV4-1; cdr3_nt: TGCGCCAGCAGCCAAGCTTCTGGACAGGGGTTGGCCCAGTACTTC; cdr3_aa: CASSQASGQGLAQYF
clone_size: .; j_call: TRBJ1-1; d_call: TRBD1; v_call: TRBV28; cdr3_nt: TGTGCCAGCAGTTTGACAGGGAAGAACACTGAAGCTTTCTTT; cdr3_aa: CASSLTGKNTEAFF
clone_size: .; j_call: TRBJ1-2; d_call: .; v_call: TRBV12-3/TRBV12-4; cdr3_nt: TGTGCCAGCAGTTTTGGCCAGCCAGACGGTGGCTACACCTTC; cdr3_aa: CASSFGQPDGGYTF
clone_size: many; j_call: TRBJ2-5; d_call: .; v_call: TRBV5-7; cdr3_nt: TGTGCCAGCAGGTTTCGACGGAACCAAGAGACCCAGTACTTC; cdr3_aa: CASRFRRNQETQYF
clone_size: .; j_call: TRBJ2-6; d_call: .; v_call: TRBV3-1; cdr3_nt: TGTGCCAGCAGCCAAGGCGGCCGGTCTGGGGCCAACGTCCTGACTTTC; cdr3_aa: CASSQGGRSGANVLTF
clone_size: few; j_call: TRBJ2-5; d_call: .; v_call: TRBV29-1; cdr3_nt: TGCAGCGTTGCTAGGGGGGACGGGGAGACCCAGTACTTC; cdr3_aa: CSVARGDGETQYF
clone_size: many; j_call: TRBJ1-2; d_call: .; v_call: TRBV30; cdr3_nt: TGTGCCTGGAGTGACAGAGATGGCTACACCTTC; cdr3_aa: CAWSDRDGYTF
clone_size: many; j_call: TRBJ1-6; d_call: .; v_call: TRBV6-1; cdr3_nt: TGTGCCAGCAGCCACAGGAATTCACCCCTCCACTTT; cdr3_aa: CASSHRNSPLHF